These 2 T cell receptor beta chains originate from one sample sequenced in a study of T-cell memory formation after mild COVID-19. TCRdb re-called the 5' RACE reads with MiXCR, one entry per CDR3 protein. The table lists around 530,000 distinct CDR3 sequences, about 20% of them singletons. The sample consisted of PBMCs or a T cell subset sorted from them (not recorded which). The receptors come from an adult woman who had mild COVID-19 (a few samples of this study predate the infection). Cell type and time point are not known.

The chain is built from TRBV5-5 and TRBJ2-2; 9 bases match TRBD2. From germline, CDR1 is SGHKS and CDR2 YYEKEE (reference sequence). The CDR3 covers 17 residues. With V trimmed by 1 base and J by 0 bases, 4 bases remained unmatched. CDR3: CASSLSLAGSNTGELFF. Here the CDR3 DNA reads TGTGCCAGCAGCTTGAGTCTAGCGGGGTCGAACACCGGGGAGCTGTTTTTT.

The sample holds many counts of this clonotype. The V gene is TRBV12-3 or TRBV12-4, the J gene TRBJ1-5; D unresolved. The CDR3 runs to 14 residues. Trimming shortened V by 2 bases and J by 5 bases, and 10 bases separated the two germline ends. The DNA of the CDR3 is TGTGCCAGCAGTTTATCAAGGGCTGATCAGCCCCAGCATTTT. It specifies CASSLSRADQPQHF.